This TCR beta chain was identified in a study of blood T cells in healthy people across ages. Study results and caveats: Strong correlation existed between TCR beta diversity and naive T cell percentage. Diversity figures derived from one million T cells were judged to underestimate the true value.

The V end was cut by 2 bases, the J end by 8 bases, with 17 bases between. CDR3 length: 15 amino acids. Germline values: CDR1 SGHDT, CDR2 YYEEEE. A J-beta primer mix and a sample-barcoded 5' primer were used in a second PCR of about 7 to 12 cycles. TCRdb re-derived calls from the 5' RACE reads in MiXCR, one entry per CDR3 protein. The data contain fewer than 1.5 million distinct CDR3 sequences, about 40% of them singletons. In regard to this clonotype: Its antigen is currently unknown.

Isolated PBMCs totaled at least 7 million in each sample. The chain carries TRBV5-6 and TRBJ2-1; TRBD2 might be the D (5 bases). The TCR originated in a woman younger than 30 in good health. The sample consisted of blood. CDR3 sequence: CASSFRSWRVHEQFF. CDR3 bases: TGTGCCAGCAGCTTTAGGTCCTGGCGGGTGCATGAGCAGTTCTTC.